This TCR beta chain was identified during a study of technical replicates of blood from several donors. Sequenced by immunoSEQ multiplex PCR; TCRdb stores in-frame clones only, minus some. Of fewer than 80,000 clones in the sample, approximately 83% were seen once. This CDR3 is built from 13 residues. Germline values: CDR1 SQVTM, CDR2 ANQGSEA. This sequence joins TRBV29-1 and TRBJ2-1; D is ambiguous. The sequencing sample was made of PBMCs. The receptor's source is a human donor in good health. Some clones in this sample may be carry-over from other donors' samples. The CDR3 region is CSGALSSYNEQFF. In nucleotides, the CDR3 is TGCAGTGGTGCCCTAAGCTCCTACAATGAGCAGTTCTTC.